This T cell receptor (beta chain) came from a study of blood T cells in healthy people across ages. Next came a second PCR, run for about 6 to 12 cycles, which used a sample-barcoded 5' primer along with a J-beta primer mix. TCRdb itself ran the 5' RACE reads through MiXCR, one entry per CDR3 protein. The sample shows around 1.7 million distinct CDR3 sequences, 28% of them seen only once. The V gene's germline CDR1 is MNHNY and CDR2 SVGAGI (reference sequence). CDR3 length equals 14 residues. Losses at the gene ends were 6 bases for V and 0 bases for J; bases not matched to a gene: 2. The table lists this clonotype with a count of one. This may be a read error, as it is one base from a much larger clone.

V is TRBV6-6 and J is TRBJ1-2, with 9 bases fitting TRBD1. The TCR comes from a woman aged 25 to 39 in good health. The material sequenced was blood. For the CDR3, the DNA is TGTGCCAGCAGGGGGACAGGGACTAACTATGGCTACACCTTC. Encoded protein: CASRGTGTNYGYTF.